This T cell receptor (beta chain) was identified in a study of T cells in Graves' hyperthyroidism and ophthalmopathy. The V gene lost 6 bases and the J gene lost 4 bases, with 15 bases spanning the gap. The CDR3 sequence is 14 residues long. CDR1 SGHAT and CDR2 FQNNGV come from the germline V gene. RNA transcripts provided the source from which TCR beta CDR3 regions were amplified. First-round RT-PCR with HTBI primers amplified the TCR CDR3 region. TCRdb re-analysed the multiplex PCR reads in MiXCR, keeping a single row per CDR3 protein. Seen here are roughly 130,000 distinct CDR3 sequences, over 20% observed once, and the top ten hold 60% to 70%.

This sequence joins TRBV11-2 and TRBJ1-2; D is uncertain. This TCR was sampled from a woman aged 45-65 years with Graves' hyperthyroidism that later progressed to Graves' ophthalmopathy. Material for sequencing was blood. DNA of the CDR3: TGTGCCAGCAGTGGAACGCAGTCCCCCTATGGCTACACCTTC. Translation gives CASSGTQSPYGYTF.